The subject of this entry is one T cell receptor beta chain. Authors' analysis steps: Amplification of reference gene primers was used by the study to estimate nucleated cell counts. Measured with immunoSEQ multiplex PCR; TCRdb has only the in-frame clones, and not every one. V, J and clone size derive from that table, while D and trimming were established from the DNA sequence. The sample includes over 90,000 clones, roughly 87% of them seen just once. The sample originates from a study of blood T cell repertoires in COVID-19. This CDR3 has 14 residues. Trimming pared 7 bases from V and 2 bases from J, leaving 15 bases between. Germline values: CDR1 SGHRS, CDR2 YFSETQ.

The clonotype originates from a human donor in a cohort sampled during active COVID-19. The sequenced sample was peripheral blood. The V gene is TRBV5-1, the J gene TRBJ1-2; no reliable D call. The CDR3 spells CASAPPQANYGYTF. DNA for the CDR3: TGCGCCAGCGCCCCTCCGCAGGCGAACTATGGCTACACCTTC.